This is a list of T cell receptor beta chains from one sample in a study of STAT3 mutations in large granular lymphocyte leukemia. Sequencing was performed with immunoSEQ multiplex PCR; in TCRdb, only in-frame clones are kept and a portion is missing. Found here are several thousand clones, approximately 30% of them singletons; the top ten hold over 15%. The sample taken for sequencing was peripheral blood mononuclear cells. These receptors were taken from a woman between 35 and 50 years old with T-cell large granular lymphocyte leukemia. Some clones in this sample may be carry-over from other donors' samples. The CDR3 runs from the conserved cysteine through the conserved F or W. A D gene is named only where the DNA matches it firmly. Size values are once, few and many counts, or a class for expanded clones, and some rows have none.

CSSLGTSGDYNEQFF TGCAGCTCTCTTGGAACTAGCGGGGACTACAATGAGCAGTTCTTC TRBD2 TRBJ2-1 TRBV29-1 - 15
CASSLAGLGSEQFF TGTGCCAGCAGTCTAGCGGGCTTGGGGTCTGAGCAGTTCTTC TRBD2 TRBJ2-1 TRBV13 - 14
CASMNTEAFF TGTGCCAGTATGAACACTGAAGCTTTCTTT - TRBJ1-1 TRBV19 few 10
CASSSRTGLSNQPQHF TGTGCCAGCAGCTCTCGGACAGGGCTTAGCAATCAGCCCCAGCATTTT TRBD1 TRBJ1-5 TRBV7-2 few 16
CASRGTRVASYGYTF TGTGCCAGCAGGGGGACCAGAGTGGCTTCCTATGGCTACACCTTC - TRBJ1-2 TRBV27 - 15
CASRRSNTEAFF TGTGCCAGTAGGAGGAGTAACACTGAAGCTTTCTTT - TRBJ1-1 TRBV19 - 12
CASSYSSENQPQHF TGTGCCAGCAGTTACTCGTCGGAAAATCAGCCCCAGCATTTT - TRBJ1-5 TRBV6-6 - 14
CASSAGEGARTEAFF TGTGCCAGCAGCGCAGGGGAGGGGGCGAGGACTGAAGCTTTCTTT TRBD1 TRBJ1-1 TRBV9 once 15
CASSVSRENTEAFF TGTGCCAGCAGCGTATCGAGGGAGAACACTGAAGCTTTCTTT - TRBJ1-1 TRBV9 - 14
CASSPDKTGQGVGYTF TGTGCCAGCAGCCCCGACAAAACAGGACAGGGGGTCGGCTACACCTTC TRBD1 TRBJ1-2 TRBV7-9 - 16
CASSPSPNTEAFF TGTGCCAGCTCACCGTCCCCGAACACTGAAGCTTTCTTT - TRBJ1-1 TRBV18 - 13
CASSGSTDTQYF TGCGCCAGCAGCGGTAGCACAGATACGCAGTATTTT - TRBJ2-3 TRBV5-1 - 12
CASSTGTSGGPSTDTQYF TGTGCTAGCAGCACCGGGACTAGCGGGGGGCCTAGCACAGATACGCAGTATTTT TRBD2 TRBJ2-3 TRBV7-7 medium-sized 18
CASSPRREFTYGYTF TGTGCCAGCAGCCCTCGCCGTGAATTCACCTATGGCTACACCTTC - TRBJ1-2 TRBV14 - 15
CASSQGASGAPYEQYF TGTGCCAGCAGCCAAGGGGCTAGCGGGGCCCCCTACGAGCAGTACTTC TRBD2 TRBJ2-7 TRBV4-2 few 16
CASSLAGNTDTQYF TGTGCCAGCAGCTTGGCAGGTAACACAGATACGCAGTATTTT - TRBJ2-3 TRBV5-6 - 14
CASSLDAGWSTEAFF TGTGCCAGCAGCTTAGATGCGGGCTGGAGCACTGAAGCTTTCTTT - TRBJ1-1 TRBV13 few 15
CASSPKGQGYEQYF TGTGCCAGCAGTCCCAAGGGACAGGGCTACGAGCAGTACTTC TRBD1 TRBJ2-7 TRBV27 - 14
CASSFPGSLPTQQYF TGTGCCAGCAGCTTCCCAGGGAGCTTACCTACGCAGCAGTACTTC - TRBJ2-7 TRBV5-5 few 15
CASSPGTGGANEKLFF TGTGCCAGCTCCCCCGGGACAGGGGGGGCTAATGAAAAACTGTTTTTT TRBD1 TRBJ1-4 TRBV18 - 16
CASRDGYSYEQYF TGTGCCAGCCGCGATGGGTACTCCTACGAGCAGTACTTC - TRBJ2-7 TRBV5-8 - 13
CASSYRNNSPLHF TGTGCCAGCAGCTACAGGAATAATTCACCCCTCCACTTT - TRBJ1-6 TRBV5-8 few 13
CASSLDQGGSSYNSPLHF TGTGCCAGCAGCTTAGATCAGGGCGGAAGCTCCTATAATTCACCCCTCCACTTT - TRBJ1-6 TRBV11-3 few 18